Sequencing of this TCR beta chain was carried out in a study of shared clonotypes between healthy human individuals. Study information: Each donor's CD8 memory used one plate, CD8 naive two, each CD4 subset three.

Study observations and caveats: Sampling covered nothing but blood. Tissue TCR repertoires likely differ from those found in blood.

Terminally differentiated effector memory CD45RA+ cells were excluded by CCR7 positive selection of CD45RO-negative cells. All participating donors were Caucasian adults from Nashville, Tennessee. Sorted-subset replicate PCR reactions were performed with approximately 180 ng DNA, corresponding to roughly 30,000 T cell genomes. The table came from immunoSEQ multiplex PCR; TCRdb's copy has only in-frame clones and leaves some out. The sample has approximately 1.9 million clones, 90% to 95% seen once. There are 13 residues in the CDR3. V was shortened by 0 bases and J by 4 bases, with 7 bases between the two germline ends. From germline, CDR1 is MGHRA and CDR2 YSYEKL. Turning to this clone: The antigen remains undetermined.

The receptor was isolated from a man aged 18 to 30 in good health. Some clones in this sample may be carry-over from other donors' samples. J is TRBJ2-7 and V is TRBV4-1, with no clear D. The sample comprised naive CD8+ T cells from PBMCs. The CDR3 region has the DNA TGCGCCAGCAGCCAAGAGGAGACTTACGAGCAGTACTTC. This sequence encodes CASSQEETYEQYF.